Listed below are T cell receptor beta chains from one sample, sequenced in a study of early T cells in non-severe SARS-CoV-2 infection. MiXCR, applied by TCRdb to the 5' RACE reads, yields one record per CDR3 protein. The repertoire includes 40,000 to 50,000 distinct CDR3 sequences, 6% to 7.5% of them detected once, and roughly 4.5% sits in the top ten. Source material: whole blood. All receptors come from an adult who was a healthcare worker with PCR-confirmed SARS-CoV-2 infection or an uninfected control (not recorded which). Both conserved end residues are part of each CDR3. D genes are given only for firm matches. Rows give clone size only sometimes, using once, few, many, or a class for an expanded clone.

CDR3nt: TGTGCCAGCAGCCGGGACGTCAATCAGCCCCAGCATTTT; CDR3aa: CASSRDVNQPQHF; len: 13; j_gene: TRBJ1-5; d_gene: .; v_gene: TRBV6-2/TRBV6-3; abundance: .
CDR3nt: TGTGCCATCAAGGGGTCTTCCTACGAGCAGTACTTC; CDR3aa: CAIKGSSYEQYF; len: 12; j_gene: TRBJ2-7; d_gene: .; v_gene: TRBV10-3; abundance: .
CDR3nt: TGTGCCAGCAGGACAGGGGGGGACACTGAAGCTTTCTTT; CDR3aa: CASRTGGDTEAFF; len: 13; j_gene: TRBJ1-1; d_gene: TRBD1; v_gene: TRBV28; abundance: .
CDR3nt: TGTGCCAGCAGCCAGTCCCTAGAAACAGATACGCAGTATTTT; CDR3aa: CASSQSLETDTQYF; len: 14; j_gene: TRBJ2-3; d_gene: .; v_gene: TRBV11-2; abundance: few
CDR3nt: TGTGCCAGCTCACCACGCGGGGGCGAGCAGTACTTC; CDR3aa: CASSPRGGEQYF; len: 12; j_gene: TRBJ2-7; d_gene: TRBD2; v_gene: TRBV18; abundance: few
CDR3nt: TGCGCCAGCAGCTTTGGACTAGCGGGCGAGCAGTACTTC; CDR3aa: CASSFGLAGEQYF; len: 13; j_gene: TRBJ2-7; d_gene: TRBD2; v_gene: TRBV5-1; abundance: few
CDR3nt: TGCAGTGCTGCCCCTCCGACTAGCTCTCCCGAGACCCAGTACTTC; CDR3aa: CSAAPPTSSPETQYF; len: 15; j_gene: TRBJ2-5; d_gene: TRBD2; v_gene: TRBV20-1; abundance: few
CDR3nt: TGTGCCAGCAGCCCACGGGACGTTCCCTCGCCCCAGCATTTT; CDR3aa: CASSPRDVPSPQHF; len: 14; j_gene: TRBJ1-5; d_gene: .; v_gene: TRBV7-9; abundance: many
CDR3nt: TGTGCCTTACCCCAGGGGACTGAAGCTTTCTTT; CDR3aa: CALPQGTEAFF; len: 11; j_gene: TRBJ1-1; d_gene: .; v_gene: TRBV7-9; abundance: medium-sized
CDR3nt: TGTGCCAGCAGCCCGTTACCGGGACACTCGAACACCGGGGAGCTGTTTTTT; CDR3aa: CASSPLPGHSNTGELFF; len: 17; j_gene: TRBJ2-2; d_gene: .; v_gene: TRBV7-6; abundance: medium-sized
CDR3nt: TGTGCCAGCAGCCCCGGACGGAAGACGGGCGGGGAGACCCAGTACTTC; CDR3aa: CASSPGRKTGGETQYF; len: 16; j_gene: TRBJ2-5; d_gene: .; v_gene: TRBV11-2; abundance: few
CDR3nt: TGTGCCAGTAGTATAGTTGGCAGCACAGATACGCAGTATTTT; CDR3aa: CASSIVGSTDTQYF; len: 14; j_gene: TRBJ2-3; d_gene: .; v_gene: TRBV19; abundance: .
CDR3nt: TGCGCCAGCAGCTTGACGGGCTACGAGCAGTACTTC; CDR3aa: CASSLTGYEQYF; len: 12; j_gene: TRBJ2-7; d_gene: .; v_gene: TRBV5-1; abundance: many
CDR3nt: TGTGCCAGCAGTTCACGGGACGGGACTGTCACTGAAGCTTTCTTT; CDR3aa: CASSSRDGTVTEAFF; len: 15; j_gene: TRBJ1-1; d_gene: .; v_gene: TRBV27; abundance: many
CDR3nt: TGCGCCAGCCGGAATACAGACTACGAGCAGTACTTC; CDR3aa: CASRNTDYEQYF; len: 12; j_gene: TRBJ2-7; d_gene: .; v_gene: TRBV4-3; abundance: .
CDR3nt: TGTGCCACCAGCCCCAGCTTGGGGGCGGTTAGCTATGGCTACACCTTC; CDR3aa: CATSPSLGAVSYGYTF; len: 16; j_gene: TRBJ1-2; d_gene: .; v_gene: TRBV15; abundance: many
CDR3nt: TGTGCCAGCTCGGACGGTGATTCACCCCTCCACTTT; CDR3aa: CASSDGDSPLHF; len: 12; j_gene: TRBJ1-6; d_gene: .; v_gene: TRBV18; abundance: .
CDR3nt: TGTGCCAGCAGTTACTTTCGACTAGAAGAGACCCAGTACTTC; CDR3aa: CASSYFRLEETQYF; len: 14; j_gene: TRBJ2-5; d_gene: .; v_gene: TRBV6-2/TRBV6-3; abundance: .
CDR3nt: TGTGCCTGGAGTCGTTCTGACACTGAAGCTTTCTTT; CDR3aa: CAWSRSDTEAFF; len: 12; j_gene: TRBJ1-1; d_gene: .; v_gene: TRBV30; abundance: many
CDR3nt: TGTGCCTGGAGCGAAACAAGCTCCTATAATTCACCCCTCCACTTT; CDR3aa: CAWSETSSYNSPLHF; len: 15; j_gene: TRBJ1-6; d_gene: .; v_gene: TRBV30; abundance: many
CDR3nt: TGTGCCAGCAGCTTAGACAGGGGAGAGACCCAGTACTTC; CDR3aa: CASSLDRGETQYF; len: 13; j_gene: TRBJ2-5; d_gene: TRBD1; v_gene: TRBV7-8; abundance: .
CDR3nt: TGTGCCAGTAGTGTTCCAGGGGACTCCTACGAGCAGTACTTC; CDR3aa: CASSVPGDSYEQYF; len: 14; j_gene: TRBJ2-7; d_gene: .; v_gene: TRBV19; abundance: .
CDR3nt: TGTGCCTGGAGTTGGTCTCTGAACACTGAAGCTTTCTTT; CDR3aa: CAWSWSLNTEAFF; len: 13; j_gene: TRBJ1-1; d_gene: .; v_gene: TRBV30; abundance: few